The text below deals with one T cell receptor (beta chain). Its specificity is unknown. V dropped 2 bases and J dropped 2 bases, with 16 bases sitting between them. The CDR3 is 17 amino acids. The sample originates from a study of identical twins. Study findings and constraints: The study based its conclusions on cross-sectional statistical analysis and did not follow the same donors. Sharing of beta out-of-frame sequences by twins showed a weaker excess.

In every case, the donor was a healthy Caucasian. Through template switching, a universal primer site was introduced, and the cDNA contained unique molecular identifiers. TCRdb processed the 5' RACE reads anew with MiXCR; each CDR3 protein has one entry. The table has 700,000 to 950,000 distinct CDR3 sequences, over 9% seen once. The sample also formed part of further work on yellow fever vaccine responses in identical twins.

The sequence came from a woman between 18 and 29 years old in good health. The V gene is TRBV12-3 or TRBV12-4, the J gene TRBJ2-1, with D perhaps matching TRBD2 (6 bases). Sequenced sample: PBMCs. The CDR3 sequence is CASSLSHWAGTYNEQFF. As DNA, the CDR3 is TGTGCCAGCAGTTTATCTCATTGGGCGGGAACCTACAATGAGCAGTTCTTC.